This is a list of T cell receptor beta chains from one sample in a study of cytomegalovirus exposure and HLA in healthy donors. TCRdb keeps only in-frame clones here, not all; method: immunoSEQ multiplex PCR. The data show 150,000 to 200,000 clones, with 80% to 90% seen just once and about 9.3% held by the top ten. Source material: PBMCs. The receptors stem from a young man in good health and CMV-seropositive. The CDR3 runs from the conserved cysteine through the conserved F or W. A D gene is named only where the DNA matches it firmly. Clone size is shown for a subset of rows, as once, few, many or a class of expanded clone.

TRBJ2-5	TRBV5-1	15	.	.	CASSLEVTQQETQYF	TGCGCCAGCAGCTTGGAGGTGACTCAACAAGAGACCCAGTACTTC
TRBJ1-1	TRBV7-9	12	.	TRBD1	CASSDRDRGAFF	TGTGCCAGCAGCGACAGGGATCGGGGTGCTTTCTTT
TRBJ1-1	TRBV29-1	16	.	.	CSVEDRGGASNTEAFF	TGCAGCGTTGAAGATCGGGGGGGGGCGTCGAACACTGAAGCTTTCTTT
TRBJ2-3	TRBV4-1	11	.	TRBD2	CASEVAGTQYF	TGCGCCAGCGAAGTAGCGGGAACGCAGTATTTT
TRBJ2-3	TRBV5-1	14	once	.	CASSYGTSTDTQYF	TGCGCCAGCAGCTACGGTACTAGCACAGATACGCAGTATTTT
TRBJ2-7	TRBV11-2	12	.	.	CASRQRWHEQYF	TGTGCCAGCAGGCAGCGCTGGCACGAGCAGTACTTC
TRBJ2-7	TRBV5-1	15	.	.	CASSLALGGAYEQYF	TGCGCCAGCAGCTTGGCCTTGGGCGGGGCCTACGAGCAGTACTTC
TRBJ1-4	TRBV6-1	14	medium-sized	TRBD1	CASNGGQENEKLFF	TGTGCCAGCAACGGAGGACAGGAGAATGAAAAACTGTTTTTT
TRBJ1-1	TRBV5-4	11	.	.	CASSQNTEAFF	TGTGCCAGCAGCCAGAACACTGAAGCTTTCTTT
TRBJ2-7	TRBV6-5	14	once	TRBD2	CASSWAGGNYEQYF	TGTGCCAGCAGTTGGGCGGGGGGTAACTACGAGCAGTACTTC
TRBJ2-5	TRBV7-6	16	.	TRBD2	CASSPGSRAGRETQYF	TGTGCCAGCAGTCCTGGATCTAGAGCGGGGAGAGAGACCCAGTACTTC
TRBJ1-2	TRBV7-9	13	.	.	CASSLSPNYGYTF	TGTGCCAGCAGCTTATCTCCTAACTATGGCTACACCTTC
TRBJ2-3	TRBV5-1	16	.	TRBD1	CASSPGQHTLTDTQYF	TGCGCCAGCAGCCCGGGACAGCATACCCTCACAGATACGCAGTATTTT
TRBJ2-3	TRBV30	14	.	TRBD1	CAWGTGATTDTQYF	TGTGCTTGGGGTACAGGGGCCACCACAGATACGCAGTATTTT
TRBJ2-7	TRBV5-1	14	.	TRBD1	CASRPRQGTYEQYF	TGCGCCAGTAGACCAAGACAGGGGACCTACGAGCAGTACTTC
TRBJ1-1	TRBV7-2	16	.	.	CASSLTAGGQGFEAFF	TGTGCCAGCAGCTTAACCGCGGGGGGGCAAGGTTTTGAAGCTTTCTTT
TRBJ1-2	TRBV5-6	12	.	.	CASSSQRVGYTF	TGTGCCAGCAGCTCTCAGAGGGTTGGCTACACCTTC
TRBJ2-2	TRBV6-5	14	.	.	CASSLGANAGELFF	TGTGCCAGCAGTTTGGGAGCGAACGCCGGGGAGCTGTTTTTT
TRBJ2-7	TRBV14	18	.	TRBD1	CASSQLRTGPFVRYEQYF	TGTGCCAGCAGCCAACTGCGGACAGGGCCATTCGTCCGCTACGAGCAGTACTTC
TRBJ1-4	TRBV18	17	.	TRBD1	CASSAPGQGSSNEKLFF	TGTGCCAGCTCAGCACCGGGACAGGGGTCCTCTAATGAAAAACTGTTTTTT
TRBJ2-7	TRBV18	15	.	TRBD1	CASSQTGASSYEQYF	TGTGCCAGCTCACAGACAGGGGCTTCGTCCTACGAGCAGTACTTC